This TCR beta chain was retrieved from a study of blood T cell repertoires in COVID-19. V lost 4 bases and J 0 bases, leaving 13 bases between the germline ends. Germline CDR1 and CDR2: SNHLY and FYNNEI. This CDR3 has 15 amino acids. The table lists this clone with a few counts. The protocol was immunoSEQ multiplex PCR, while the TCRdb copy is restricted to in-frame clones and leaves out a portion. The sample records under 300,000 clones, around 91% being singletons. Cohort assignment relied on participant-reported clinical history. Either two negative PCRs, clearance, or symptom resolution qualified Cohort 3 donors as recovered.

The source of this sequence is a young woman who had recovered from COVID-19. Sequencing used PBMCs or T cells enriched from blood (not recorded which). V and J are TRBV2 and TRBJ2-7; tentative D call: TRBD1 (6 bases). The CDR3 loop reads CASSGPGTTSYEQYF. Here the CDR3 DNA reads TGTGCCAGCAGTGGACCCGGGACAACCTCCTACGAGCAGTACTTC.